This entry describes one T cell receptor beta chain. Its matching antigen is unknown. Clones were sequenced by immunoSEQ multiplex PCR, and TCRdb holds only the in-frame ones, with some missing. This sample has some 17,000 clones, with 70% to 90% found just once. Losses at the gene ends were 8 bases for V and 5 bases for J; bases not matched to a gene: 12. CDR3 length: 16 amino acids. Germline assignment: CDR1 GTSNPN and CDR2 SVGIG (reference sequence). This specimen comes from a study of OX40 agonist ivuxolimab in advanced cancers. Across the study: Age averaged about 60 years (range roughly 20 to 90), and more than 80% were male. Study results and caveats: Averaging showed that CD8+ T cells had more expanded clones than CD4+ did.

The sample consisted of CD4+ or CD8+ T cells sorted from blood, taken in a trial of the OX40 agonist ivuxolimab. This sequence was found in an adult with an advanced solid tumor such as melanoma, head and neck, liver or kidney cancer. The chain joins TRBV30 to TRBJ2-3; 14 bases are a match to TRBD2. CDR3 residues: CARSPGLAGVEDTQYF. DNA for the CDR3: TGTGCCCGTAGTCCGGGACTAGCGGGAGTAGAAGATACGCAGTATTTT.